The clone carrying this T cell receptor beta chain has only a few counts. The data derive from a study of blood T cell repertoires in COVID-19. Study information: Sample material is recorded as cDNA or gDNA derived from T cells, B-cell-depleted T cells, or PBMCs.

The data were produced by immunoSEQ multiplex PCR, yet TCRdb's version contains in-frame clones alone and is incomplete. The table records under 200,000 clones, around 87% of them present only once. The CDR3 runs 16 residues. The ends were cut back, 4 bases at V and 0 bases at J, with 13 bases in the middle. Germline V lookup: CDR1 MNHNY, CDR2 SVGAGI (reference sequence). The clonotype comes from a man aged 35-49 years with active or convalescent COVID-19. The sample was peripheral blood. This chain uses TRBV6-6 with TRBJ1-3; the D gene is possibly TRBD1 (5 bases). Here the CDR3 DNA reads TGTGCCAGCAGTTCCCTCAGCGGGACCTCTGGAAACACCATATATTTT. Its translation is CASSSLSGTSGNTIYF.